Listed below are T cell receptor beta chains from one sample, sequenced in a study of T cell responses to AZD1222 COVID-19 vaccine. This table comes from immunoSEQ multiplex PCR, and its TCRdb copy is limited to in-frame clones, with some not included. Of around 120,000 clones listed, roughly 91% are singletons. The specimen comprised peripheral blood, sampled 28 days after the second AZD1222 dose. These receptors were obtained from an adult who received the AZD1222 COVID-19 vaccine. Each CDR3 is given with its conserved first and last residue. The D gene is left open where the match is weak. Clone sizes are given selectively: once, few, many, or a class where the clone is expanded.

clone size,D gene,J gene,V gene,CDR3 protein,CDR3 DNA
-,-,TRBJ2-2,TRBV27,CASSLSTGNTGELFF,TGTGCCAGCAGTTTATCGACAGGGAACACCGGGGAGCTGTTTTTT
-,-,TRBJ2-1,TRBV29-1,CSVVGPPGNNEQFF,TGCAGCGTTGTCGGCCCTCCAGGGAACAATGAGCAGTTCTTC
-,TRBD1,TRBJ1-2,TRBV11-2,CASSLEGQGDYGYTF,TGTGCCAGCAGTTTAGAGGGACAGGGGGACTATGGCTACACCTTC
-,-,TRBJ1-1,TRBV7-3,CASSTGGTEAFF,TGTGCCAGCAGTACCGGGGGGACTGAAGCTTTCTTT
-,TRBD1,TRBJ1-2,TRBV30,CACNTGVGYGYTF,TGTGCCTGCAATACAGGGGTTGGCTATGGCTACACCTTC
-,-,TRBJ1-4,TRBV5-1,CASAELEDEKLFF,TGCGCCAGCGCTGAACTAGAGGATGAAAAACTGTTTTTT
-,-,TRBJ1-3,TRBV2,CASSESGSLSSGNTIYF,TGTGCCAGCAGTGAATCGGGCAGCCTAAGCTCTGGAAACACCATATATTTT
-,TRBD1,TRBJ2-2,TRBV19,CATSGFRQGRNTGELFF,TGTGCCACATCGGGTTTTCGACAGGGTCGGAACACCGGGGAGCTGTTTTTT
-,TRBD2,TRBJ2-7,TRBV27,CASSLSGTSSYEQYF,TGTGCCAGCAGTTTATCGGGGACTAGCTCCTACGAGCAGTACTTC
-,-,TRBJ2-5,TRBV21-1,CASSKVGPGHPETQYF,TGTGCCAGCAGCAAAGTGGGCCCGGGACACCCTGAGACCCAGTACTTC
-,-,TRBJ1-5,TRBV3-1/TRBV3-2,CASSQRGVQPQHF,TGTGCCAGCAGCCAAAGAGGGGTTCAGCCCCAGCATTTT
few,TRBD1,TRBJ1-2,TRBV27,CASSSRQGSNYGYTF,TGTGCCAGCAGTTCCCGACAGGGAAGTAACTATGGCTACACCTTC
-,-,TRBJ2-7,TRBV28,CASTGLLYEQYF,TGTGCCAGCACTGGGCTCCTCTACGAGCAGTACTTC
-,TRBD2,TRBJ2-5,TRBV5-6,CASSGLAGQETQYF,TGTGCCAGCAGCGGACTAGCGGGGCAGGAGACCCAGTACTTC
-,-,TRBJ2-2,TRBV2,CARGTGAGELFF,TGTGCCAGGGGTACGGGGGCCGGGGAGCTGTTTTTT
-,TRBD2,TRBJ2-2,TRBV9,CASSVVSGANTGELFF,TGTGCCAGCAGCGTAGTAAGCGGGGCGAACACCGGGGAGCTGTTTTTT
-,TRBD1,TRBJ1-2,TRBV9,CASSVSPTGGNGYTF,TGTGCCAGCAGCGTATCTCCCACAGGGGGCAATGGCTACACCTTC
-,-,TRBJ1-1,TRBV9,CASSVGGYTEAFF,TGTGCCAGCAGCGTAGGTGGGTACACTGAAGCTTTCTTT
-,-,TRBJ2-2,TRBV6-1,CASSESTDTGELFF,TGTGCCAGCAGTGAAAGCACCGACACCGGGGAGCTGTTTTTT
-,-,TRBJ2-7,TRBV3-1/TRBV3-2,CASSQDLGQGTQYF,TGTGCCAGCAGCCAAGATCTAGGCCAGGGGACGCAGTACTTC
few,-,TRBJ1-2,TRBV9,CASSVAGEGYTF,TGTGCCAGCAGCGTAGCCGGGGAAGGCTACACCTTC